Presented here are 3 T cell receptor beta chains from one specimen sequenced in a study of STAT5B mutations in CD4+ large granular lymphocyte leukemia. TCRdb keeps only in-frame clones here, not all; method: immunoSEQ multiplex PCR. The table records more than 20,000 clones, 81% of them present only once. Sequencing was carried out using CD4+ T cells from blood buffy coats. Receptors were obtained from a human donor in good health.

The CDR3 DNA follows: TGCAGTGCTAGTCAGGAAACCATTCAGTACTTC. Its translation: CSASQETIQYF. The chain joins TRBV20-1 to TRBJ2-4; D is unresolved. Trimming pared 3 bases from V and 9 bases from J, leaving 9 bases between. The CDR3 totals 11 residues. From germline, CDR1 is DFQATT and CDR2 SNEGSKA (reference sequence).

The chain carries TRBV7-2 and TRBJ1-2, with a weak D call TRBD1 (5 bases). From germline, CDR1 is SGHTA and CDR2 FQGNSA. The V and J ends lost 5 bases and 5 bases respectively, with 18 bases between them. The CDR3 totals 15 residues. DNA of the CDR3: TGTGCCAGCAGCCAAGGGGTTGTGACGGGGTATGGCTACACCTTC. It specifies CASSQGVVTGYGYTF.

This clone was recorded once. The CDR3 coding sequence is TGTGCCAGCAGCCTTCTAGGACAGGGGGGCACTGAAGCTTTCTTT. Its protein product is CASSLLGQGGTEAFF. The V gene is TRBV9, the J gene TRBJ1-1, with 10 bases lining up with TRBD1. Germline V CDR1 and CDR2: SGDLS, YYNGEE. The CDR3 has 15 residues. Trimming removed 4 bases from V and 4 bases from J; junction bases left unmatched: 7.